This T cell receptor (beta chain) came from a study of metastatic and nonmetastatic thyroid tumors. Study at large: For malignant and benign thyroid patients, tumor or nodule tissue and blood were the sources whose repertoires were compared.

Broader study findings: When malignant thyroid tumors were compared with benign nodules, TCR beta diversity was reportedly significantly higher in the malignant tumors. This held in both blood and tumor samples.

Thyroid surgery was performed in patients who had received no treatment beforehand. With regard to this clone: No antigen is known for it.

In the source study's methods: A distant-metastasis classifier for papillary thyroid cancer was built using CDR3 differences across clinicopathological groups. With MiXCR, TCRdb reprocessed the PCR reads. The V and J calls follow TCRdb's processing rather than the paper's. The table shows 25,000 to 35,000 clones, with around 4% occurring only once. This TCR was sampled from a female donor with papillary thyroid cancer or a benign thyroid nodule (not recorded which). Some clones in this sample may be carry-over from other donors' samples. The sequenced sample consisted of blood.

CDR3 protein: CASSAQGENSPLHF. CDR3 coding DNA: TGTGCCAGCAGTGCACAGGGGGAGAATTCACCCCTCCACTTT. This rearrangement joins TRBV6-1 to TRBJ1-6; TRBD1 matches at 8 bases. There are 14 residues in the CDR3. CDR1 is MNHNS and CDR2 is SASEGT in the germline V gene. Germline trimming cut 4 bases from V and 7 bases from J; bases unmatched to any gene: 3.